The 27 T cell receptor beta chains given below trace back to one sample, sequenced in a study of blood T cell repertoires in COVID-19. Clones were read by immunoSEQ multiplex PCR, and TCRdb kept only the in-frame ones, dropping some. The sample carries about 230,000 clones, roughly 79% recorded once. Specimen: peripheral blood. These receptors came from a woman over 75 with COVID-19, enrolled during active disease.

The V and J genes are TRBV7-9 and TRBJ1-6, with D maybe TRBD1 (5 bases). Trimming stripped 3 bases from V and 7 bases from J, with 10 bases between. The length of the CDR3 is 14 residues. Germline values: CDR1 SEHNR, CDR2 FQNEAQ (reference sequence). For the CDR3, the DNA is TGTGCCAGCAGCTTGATACAGGCCAATTCACCCCTCCACTTT. Its protein is CASSLIQANSPLHF.

The rearrangement uses TRBV15 and TRBJ2-1, with D tentatively TRBD1 (6 bases). The CDR3 extends over 14 amino acids. CDR1 and CDR2 (germline): LNHNV, YYDKDF (reference sequence). The V and J ends lost 1 base and 5 bases respectively, with 9 bases between them. CDR3 sequence reads: CATSRGGGHNEQFF. Written as DNA, the CDR3 is TGTGCCACCAGCAGAGGAGGGGGACACAATGAGCAGTTCTTC.

The chain uses TRBV6-2 or TRBV6-3 and TRBJ1-2; 11 positions agree with TRBD1. Trimming removed 5 bases from V and 3 bases from J; junction bases left unmatched: 5. The germline V gene encodes CDR1 MNHEY and CDR2 SVGEGT. The CDR3 has 15 residues. The CDR3 spells CASSEPGQGDYGYTF. CDR3 DNA sequence: TGTGCCAGCAGTGAGCCGGGACAGGGGGACTATGGCTACACCTTC.

J is TRBJ2-7 and V is TRBV7-8; 7 positions agree with TRBD2. Germline V gene sequence: CDR1 SGHVS, CDR2 FQNEAQ. The V gene end was trimmed by 5 bases and the J gene end by 2 bases; junction bases not matched to a gene: 12. This CDR3 comprises 16 residues. The CDR3 protein is CASSASPPGGAYEQYF. CDR3 nucleotide sequence: TGTGCCAGCAGCGCCTCACCCCCGGGAGGTGCCTACGAGCAGTACTTC. The full variable domain, its missing parts supplied by reference TRBV7-8 and TRBJ2-7, is GAGVSQSPRYKVAKRGQDVALRCDPISGHVSLFWYQQALGQGPEFLTYFQNEAQLDKSGLPSDRFFAERPEGSVSTLKIQRTQQEDSAVYLCASSASPPGGAYEQYFGPGTRLTVT.

V gene TRBV20-1 combines with J gene TRBJ1-1, with 7 bases matching TRBD1. The germline V gene encodes CDR1 DFQATT and CDR2 SNEGSKA (reference sequence). V lost 3 bases, J lost 4 bases, and 8 bases stayed unmatched. The CDR3 has 14 amino acids. CDR3 coding DNA: TGCAGTGCTAGTACAGGGGCGTGGAGCACTGAAGCTTTCTTT. Protein: CSASTGAWSTEAFF.

This chain joins TRBV19 and TRBJ2-2; 11 positions agree with TRBD2. Germline loops: CDR1 LNHDA, CDR2 SQIVND (reference sequence). The junction had 2 bases not matched to a gene; V was cut back by 4 bases and J by 4 bases. CDR3 size: 15 residues. The CDR3 DNA sequence: TGTGCCAGTAGTACCGGGACTAGCGGCACCGGGGAGCTGTTTTTT. Protein: CASSTGTSGTGELFF.

The rearrangement links TRBV19 to TRBJ1-1, with 7 bases matching TRBD1. CDR1 is LNHDA, CDR2 SQIVND, per germline (reference sequence). After removal of 5 bases from V and 1 base from J, the junction contained 7 bases not matched to a gene. The CDR3 sequence is 15 residues long. DNA of the CDR3: TGTGCCAGTAGTGGCTTGAGACAGGGGAACACTGAAGCTTTCTTT. Encoded protein: CASSGLRQGNTEAFF.

The V gene is TRBV6-5, the J gene TRBJ1-5; D might be TRBD1 (5 bases). The ends were cut back, 7 bases at V and 6 bases at J, with 16 bases in the middle. Germline CDR1 and CDR2: MNHEY and SVGAGI. The CDR3 has 14 residues. The CDR3 coding sequence is TGTGCCAGCACGACCGGGGGGTTGGGTCAGCCCCAGCATTTT. It translates to CASTTGGLGQPQHF.

The chain couples TRBV5-6 to TRBJ2-7, with unresolved D. The CDR3 extends over 15 amino acids. Trimming shortened V by 4 bases and J by 4 bases, and 18 bases separated the two germline ends. Germline-derived CDR1 and CDR2 are SGHDT and YYEEEE. The CDR3 sequence: CASSLKWPVEYEQYF. The CDR3 DNA reads TGTGCCAGCAGCCTCAAGTGGCCAGTTGAATACGAGCAGTACTTC.

V is TRBV28 and J is TRBJ2-1; D is possibly TRBD2 (6 bases). The V gene lost 7 bases and the J gene lost 13 bases, with 26 bases spanning the gap. Germline CDR1 reads MDHEN; CDR2 reads SYDVKM. This CDR3 region has 15 residues. The CDR3, as DNA: TGTGCCAGCACCAGATGGTCGGGGAGGACAAAATTCCAGTTCTTC. Amino acid sequence: CASTRWSGRTKFQFF.

The count of this clone is one. This sequence joins TRBV27 and TRBJ1-6; 10 bases align to TRBD1. Germline CDR1 is MNHEY and CDR2 is SMNVEV (reference sequence). The CDR3 is 17 amino acids. The J segment lost 11 bases and the V segment lost 5 bases, leaving 15 bases of the junction unmatched. This CDR3 reads CASSPRWSGDRGAPLHF. CDR3 coding DNA: TGTGCCAGCAGTCCCCGGTGGAGCGGGGACAGGGGAGCACCCCTCCACTTT.

This clone was detected a few times. Other DNA sequences in this specimen translate into the identical CDR3. The chain joins TRBV9 to TRBJ1-3; TRBD1 matches 7 bases. Trimming removed 6 bases from V and 1 base from J; junction bases left unmatched: 1. Germline CDR1 is SGDLS and CDR2 is YYNGEE. The CDR3 is 13 amino acids. The CDR3 sequence is CASTTGSGNTIYF. CDR3 nucleotide sequence: TGTGCCAGCACGACAGGGTCTGGAAACACCATATATTTT.

The CDR3 DNA is TGCGCCAGCAGTGAAGGGACAGGGGGCAAAGAGACCCAGTACTTC. Its translation is CASSEGTGGKETQYF. The rearrangement links TRBV10-1 to TRBJ2-5; TRBD1 matches at 12 bases. Trimming at V came to 3 bases and at J to 3 bases, leaving 2 bases not matched to a gene. Germline V lookup: CDR1 WNHNN, CDR2 SYGVQD (reference sequence). The CDR3 runs 15 residues.

The chain links TRBV30 to TRBJ2-7, with D perhaps matching TRBD2 (5 bases). Germline V lookup: CDR1 GTSNPN, CDR2 SVGIG (reference sequence). The CDR3 consists of 15 residues. Trimming stripped 0 bases from V and 0 bases from J, with 12 bases between. Here the CDR3 reads CAWSVLETSSYEQYF. The CDR3 DNA follows: TGTGCCTGGAGTGTACTAGAGACGAGCTCCTACGAGCAGTACTTC.

This clone was seen only a few times. One end of the junction fails to match germline, which may point to a read error. This sample also contains other DNA sequences that code for the same CDR3. V and J are TRBV28 and TRBJ1-6, with D perhaps matching TRBD1 (5 bases). This CDR3 is 15 amino acids long. Germline-derived CDR1 and CDR2 are MDHEN and SYDVKM. CDR3 in amino acids: CASSLRDSNNSPLHF. The CDR3 nucleotides read TGTGCCAGCAGTTTGAGGGACTCCAATAATTCACCCCTCCACTTT. The complete variable domain, with remaining parts taken from reference TRBV28 and TRBJ1-6, reads DVKVTQSSRYLVKRTGEKVFLECVQDMDHENMFWYRQDPGLGLRLIYFSYDVKMKEKGDIPEGYSVSREKKERFSLILESASTNQTSMYLCASSLRDSNNSPLHFGNGTRLTVT.

The rearrangement links TRBV5-6 to TRBJ2-1; D not certain. The CDR3 is 12 amino acids. V lost 0 bases and J 12 bases, leaving 10 bases between the germline ends. The V gene's germline CDR1 is SGHDT and CDR2 YYEEEE. The CDR3 bases are TGTGCCAGCAGCTTGGTGGGCCTCGCGCAGTTCTTC. Its translation is CASSLVGLAQFF.

The chain has TRBV7-9 and TRBJ2-1, with D maybe TRBD1 (5 bases). The CDR3 loop spans 15 amino acids. Germline V CDR1 and CDR2: SEHNR, FQNEAQ (reference sequence). V gave up 3 bases and J gave up 4 bases, with 13 bases separating them. The CDR3 DNA sequence: TGTGCCAGCAGCTTGGGTCAGGGATTTTACAATGAGCAGTTCTTC. It is translated as CASSLGQGFYNEQFF. Full variable domain (remainder filled in from reference TRBV7-9 and TRBJ2-1): DTGVSQNPRHKITKRGQNVTFRCDPISEHNRLYWYRQTLGQGPEFLTYFQNEAQLEKSRLLSDRFSAERPKGSFSTLEIQRTEQGDSAMYLCASSLGQGFYNEQFFGPGTRLTVL.

The chain recombines TRBV7-9 with TRBJ1-2; no definite D call. The CDR3 totals 11 residues. V lost 4 bases and J lost 8, with 8 bases in between. Germline CDR1 and CDR2: SEHNR and FQNEAQ (reference sequence). In DNA form, the CDR3 reads TGTGCCAGCAGCTGGCGGGGAGGCTACACCTTC. It codes for CASSWRGGYTF.

The chain combines TRBV7-2 with TRBJ1-4; tentative D call: TRBD1 (5 bases). Trimming cost V 5 bases and J 5 bases, with 15 bases left between them. Per germline, CDR1 SGHTA and CDR2 FQGNSA. The CDR3 totals 15 residues. The CDR3 sequence is CASSPDTRSNEKLFF. CDR3 DNA sequence: TGTGCCAGCAGCCCGGACACACGGTCCAATGAAAAACTGTTTTTT.

The gene calls are TRBV3-1 (or the pseudogene TRBV3-2) and TRBJ2-2; TRBD2 agrees at 12 bases. J was trimmed by 0 bases and V by 6 bases; bases with no gene match: 8. This CDR3 region has 18 residues. Germline V lookup: CDR1 LGHDT, CDR2 YNNKEL (reference sequence). This chain's CDR3 is CASSRATSGRTNTGELFF. DNA for the CDR3: TGTGCCAGCAGTCGAGCGACTAGCGGGAGAACGAACACCGGGGAGCTGTTTTTT.

This rearrangement joins TRBV24-1 to TRBJ2-1, with 7 bases matching TRBD2. In germline, CDR1 is KGHDR, CDR2 SFDVKD. J lost 5 bases, V lost 3 bases, and 6 bases had no gene match. This CDR3 is 15 amino acids long. The CDR3 nucleotides are TGTGCCACCAGTGATCTTAAGCGGGGCGACAATGAGCAGTTCTTC. This translates into CATSDLKRGDNEQFF.

The chain is built from TRBV6-6 and TRBJ2-3; no definite D call. The ends were cut back, 2 bases at V and 0 bases at J, with 6 bases in the middle. The germline CDR1 and CDR2 sequences are MNHNY and SVGAGI (reference sequence). The length of the CDR3 is 14 residues. This chain's CDR3 is CASSYGQSTDTQYF. The CDR3 nucleotides are TGTGCCAGCAGTTACGGCCAAAGCACAGATACGCAGTATTTT.

The chain carries TRBV7-9 and TRBJ1-2, with D hard to call. V shed 3 bases and J shed 3 bases, with 14 bases lying between them. This CDR3 is built from 15 residues. Germline loops: CDR1 SEHNR, CDR2 FQNEAQ (reference sequence). This chain's CDR3 is CASSFWETGDYGYTF. CDR3 sequence (DNA): TGTGCCAGCAGCTTCTGGGAGACTGGGGACTATGGCTACACCTTC.

This clone occurred a few times. In the same sample, other DNA sequences code for this CDR3. The chain carries TRBV12-3 or TRBV12-4 and TRBJ1-5, with a weak D call TRBD1 (6 bases). Trimming stripped 6 bases from V and 7 bases from J, with 13 bases between. CDR3 length: 13 amino acids. CDR3 in DNA: TGTGCCAGCAGCCTCGGGGACAACCAGCCCCAGCATTTT. Encoded protein: CASSLGDNQPQHF.

The rearrangement uses TRBV27 and TRBJ2-2, with D possibly matching TRBD2 (5 bases). Germline V lookup: CDR1 MNHEY, CDR2 SMNVEV (reference sequence). Trimming stripped 3 bases from V and 0 bases from J, with 14 bases between. The CDR3 extends over 17 amino acids. CDR3 nucleotide sequence: TGTGCCAGCAGTTTGGGGTGGGAGCGCACGAACACCGGGGAGCTGTTTTTT. Translated: CASSLGWERTNTGELFF.

This sequence joins TRBV18 and TRBJ1-5; 8 nucleotides agree with TRBD1. V trimming: 6 bases; J trimming: 4 bases; junction bases outside the gene matches: 5. Germline assignment: CDR1 KGHSH and CDR2 LQKENI. This CDR3 comprises 14 residues. The CDR3 nucleotides are TGTGCCAGCTCGCTGCAGGGGGCAAATCAGCCCCAGCATTTT. This sequence encodes CASSLQGANQPQHF.

This rearrangement joins TRBV18 to TRBJ2-2, with a tentative D call TRBD1 (5 bases). The CDR3 contains 17 residues. V was shortened by 0 bases and J by 5 bases, with 16 bases between the two germline ends. Germline assignment: CDR1 KGHSH and CDR2 LQKENI. CDR3: CASSPPVRGFRTGELFF. CDR3 sequence (DNA): TGTGCCAGCTCACCACCGGTAAGGGGCTTTAGGACCGGGGAGCTGTTTTTT.